These T cell receptor beta chains were read from a single sample in a study of blood T cell repertoires in COVID-19. Assay used: immunoSEQ multiplex PCR; TCRdb lists only in-frame clones, some missing. The table lists 35,000 to 45,000 clones, roughly three quarters of them singletons. The source material was peripheral blood. The source of these receptors is a woman of 80 years or more with acute or convalescent COVID-19. The CDR3 runs from the conserved cysteine through the conserved F or W. The D gene is left open where the match is weak. Expanded clones are given a class, and other clones once, few, many or no size at all.

v_gene: TRBV5-1
d_gene: NA
abundance: NA
j_gene: TRBJ1-1
CDR3nt: TGCGCCAGCAGCTTGCTAGACACTGAAGCTTTCTTT
CDR3aa: CASSLLDTEAFF

v_gene: TRBV29-1
d_gene: NA
abundance: NA
j_gene: TRBJ1-1
CDR3nt: TGCAGCGTTGATGGGGGCCTCACTGAAGCTTTCTTT
CDR3aa: CSVDGGLTEAFF

v_gene: TRBV7-9
d_gene: NA
abundance: NA
j_gene: TRBJ2-1
CDR3nt: TGTGCCCCGGGGACCTACAATGAGCAGTTCTTC
CDR3aa: CAPGTYNEQFF

v_gene: TRBV10-3
d_gene: TRBD1
abundance: NA
j_gene: TRBJ1-1
CDR3nt: TGTGCCATCAGTGGTGGACAGGGTCAGGGCACTGAAGCTTTCTTT
CDR3aa: CAISGGQGQGTEAFF

v_gene: TRBV24-1
d_gene: TRBD2
abundance: NA
j_gene: TRBJ2-1
CDR3nt: TGTGCCACCAGTGATCTGGCGGGAGGGCCCGATGAGCAGTTCTTC
CDR3aa: CATSDLAGGPDEQFF

v_gene: TRBV5-4
d_gene: NA
abundance: NA
j_gene: TRBJ1-1
CDR3nt: TGTGCCAGCAGCTTCATAGGAGCTATGAACACTGAAGCTTTCTTT
CDR3aa: CASSFIGAMNTEAFF

v_gene: TRBV6-2/TRBV6-3
d_gene: NA
abundance: NA
j_gene: TRBJ2-3
CDR3nt: TGTGCCAGCAGTTCCCCCGACGGAGATTTCACGCAGTATTTT
CDR3aa: CASSSPDGDFTQYF

v_gene: TRBV21-1
d_gene: NA
abundance: NA
j_gene: TRBJ2-3
CDR3nt: TGTGCCAGCAGCAGCCTAGCGGGAGGGGCAGATACGCAGTATTTT
CDR3aa: CASSSLAGGADTQYF

v_gene: TRBV6-6
d_gene: NA
abundance: NA
j_gene: TRBJ1-1
CDR3nt: TGTGCCAGCAGTGTCTCCGGGACACCTACTGAAGCTTTCTTT
CDR3aa: CASSVSGTPTEAFF

v_gene: TRBV30
d_gene: NA
abundance: NA
j_gene: TRBJ2-3
CDR3nt: TGTGCCTGGAGTTCAGGGGAGGGTGTAGATACGCAGTATTTT
CDR3aa: CAWSSGEGVDTQYF

v_gene: TRBV11-3
d_gene: TRBD1
abundance: NA
j_gene: TRBJ2-2
CDR3nt: TGTGCCAGCAGCTCGCGACAGGGGACACGGAACACCGGGGAGCTGTTTTTT
CDR3aa: CASSSRQGTRNTGELFF

v_gene: TRBV7-8
d_gene: NA
abundance: NA
j_gene: TRBJ1-6
CDR3nt: TGTGCCAGCAGCCAGCGGGAGCTGAACAATTCACCCCTCCACTTT
CDR3aa: CASSQRELNNSPLHF

v_gene: TRBV30
d_gene: TRBD2
abundance: once
j_gene: TRBJ2-7
CDR3nt: TGTGCCTGGAGTCGACTAGCTTCCTACGAGCAGTACTTC
CDR3aa: CAWSRLASYEQYF

v_gene: TRBV6-5
d_gene: TRBD2
abundance: NA
j_gene: TRBJ2-1
CDR3nt: TGTGCCAGCAACACCGGGACTAGCGGGACCAATGAGCAGTTCTTC
CDR3aa: CASNTGTSGTNEQFF

v_gene: TRBV29-1
d_gene: TRBD1
abundance: NA
j_gene: TRBJ1-4
CDR3nt: TGCAGCGTCGCCCGGGACAGGGGGCGCGAAAAACTGTTTTTT
CDR3aa: CSVARDRGREKLFF

v_gene: TRBV10-3
d_gene: TRBD2
abundance: once
j_gene: TRBJ2-1
CDR3nt: TGTGCCACCTCGACTAGCGGGACTTCAAGCTCCTACAATGAGCAGTTCTTC
CDR3aa: CATSTSGTSSSYNEQFF

v_gene: TRBV5-4
d_gene: TRBD2
abundance: NA
j_gene: TRBJ2-2
CDR3nt: TGTGCCAGCAGCCGGAGGGCGGGAGGCTCCACCGGGGAGCTGTTTTTT
CDR3aa: CASSRRAGGSTGELFF

v_gene: TRBV12-3/TRBV12-4
d_gene: NA
abundance: NA
j_gene: TRBJ1-1
CDR3nt: TGTGCCAGCAGTTTGAGCACTGAAGCTTTCTTT
CDR3aa: CASSLSTEAFF

v_gene: TRBV20-1
d_gene: NA
abundance: NA
j_gene: TRBJ1-2
CDR3nt: TGCAGTGCTAGTGAGCCAGGGTTGTATGGCTACACCTTC
CDR3aa: CSASEPGLYGYTF

v_gene: TRBV7-2
d_gene: TRBD2
abundance: NA
j_gene: TRBJ2-7
CDR3nt: TGTGCCAGCAGCAACGGGGGGAGCTCCTACGAGCAGTACTTC
CDR3aa: CASSNGGSSYEQYF

v_gene: TRBV2
d_gene: NA
abundance: NA
j_gene: TRBJ2-7
CDR3nt: TGTGCCAGCACTTTAACTCTCGAGCAGTACTTC
CDR3aa: CASTLTLEQYF

v_gene: TRBV15
d_gene: TRBD2
abundance: NA
j_gene: TRBJ2-1
CDR3nt: TGTGCCACCAGCAGAGATTATACGAGCGGGATAGAGCAGTTCTTC
CDR3aa: CATSRDYTSGIEQFF

v_gene: TRBV3-1/TRBV3-2
d_gene: TRBD1
abundance: NA
j_gene: TRBJ1-2
CDR3nt: TGTGCCAGCAGCCAAGGGGACAGGAACAACAATGGCTACACCTTC
CDR3aa: CASSQGDRNNNGYTF

v_gene: TRBV27
d_gene: NA
abundance: NA
j_gene: TRBJ2-3
CDR3nt: TGTGCCAGCAGACTGCTAGGACTTCGTGGCACAGATACGCAGTATTTT
CDR3aa: CASRLLGLRGTDTQYF

v_gene: TRBV30
d_gene: NA
abundance: NA
j_gene: TRBJ1-2
CDR3nt: TGTGCCTGGAGAGCGCCCGGGTCTAACTATGGCTACACCTTC
CDR3aa: CAWRAPGSNYGYTF

v_gene: TRBV27
d_gene: NA
abundance: NA
j_gene: TRBJ2-7
CDR3nt: TGTGCCAGCAGTTTATATCTTCAGGGAGAGCAGTACTTC
CDR3aa: CASSLYLQGEQYF

v_gene: TRBV18
d_gene: TRBD1
abundance: NA
j_gene: TRBJ2-5
CDR3nt: TGTGCCAGCTCCCGGGACAGAGGGAGCGGGACCCAGTACTTC
CDR3aa: CASSRDRGSGTQYF

v_gene: TRBV2
d_gene: NA
abundance: NA
j_gene: TRBJ2-7
CDR3nt: TGTGCCAGCACCGACGGCCTCCCGGGGGATTACGAGCAGTACTTC
CDR3aa: CASTDGLPGDYEQYF

v_gene: TRBV9
d_gene: NA
abundance: NA
j_gene: TRBJ2-1
CDR3nt: TGTGCCAGCAGCGTAGGAGCCAGCGGAGGTATGAATGAGCAGTTCTTC
CDR3aa: CASSVGASGGMNEQFF

v_gene: TRBV7-9
d_gene: TRBD1
abundance: NA
j_gene: TRBJ2-2
CDR3nt: TGTGCCAGCAGCCAGCGAGGGGGCGCGACCGGGGAGCTGTTTTTT
CDR3aa: CASSQRGGATGELFF

v_gene: TRBV30
d_gene: TRBD1
abundance: many
j_gene: TRBJ1-3
CDR3nt: TGTGCCTGGAACAGGGGGGAGAGAAACACCATATATTTT
CDR3aa: CAWNRGERNTIYF

v_gene: TRBV30
d_gene: TRBD1
abundance: NA
j_gene: TRBJ1-6
CDR3nt: TGTGCCTGGAGCCCGGACAGGGGCGGCAATTCACCCCTCCACTTT
CDR3aa: CAWSPDRGGNSPLHF

v_gene: TRBV5-6
d_gene: NA
abundance: NA
j_gene: TRBJ1-1
CDR3nt: TGTGCCAGCAGCTCCAGGGGAAAATTGGACACTGAAGCTTTCTTT
CDR3aa: CASSSRGKLDTEAFF

v_gene: TRBV5-1
d_gene: NA
abundance: NA
j_gene: TRBJ1-4
CDR3nt: TGCGCCAGCAGCTTGGCCCCGGGACACAGCAATGAAAAACTGTTTTTT
CDR3aa: CASSLAPGHSNEKLFF

v_gene: TRBV5-1
d_gene: TRBD1
abundance: NA
j_gene: TRBJ2-1
CDR3nt: TGCGCCAGCAGGAGTGGAGGGACAGGGTCCTACAATGAGCAGTTCTTC
CDR3aa: CASRSGGTGSYNEQFF

v_gene: TRBV25-1
d_gene: NA
abundance: NA
j_gene: TRBJ2-7
CDR3nt: TGTGCCAGCAGTCCCGGCTACGAGCAGTACTTC
CDR3aa: CASSPGYEQYF

v_gene: TRBV27
d_gene: TRBD1
abundance: NA
j_gene: TRBJ1-4
CDR3nt: TGTGCCAGCAGCTTAACAGGGGTGGAAAAACTGTTTTTT
CDR3aa: CASSLTGVEKLFF

v_gene: TRBV7-2
d_gene: TRBD2
abundance: NA
j_gene: TRBJ2-7
CDR3nt: TGTGCCAGCACCCCCAGAGGGACTAGCGGCCTCTCCTACGAGCAGTACTTC
CDR3aa: CASTPRGTSGLSYEQYF

v_gene: TRBV30
d_gene: NA
abundance: once
j_gene: TRBJ1-1
CDR3nt: TGTGCCTGGAGTGGGCAGTTTGAAGCTTTCTTT
CDR3aa: CAWSGQFEAFF

v_gene: TRBV18
d_gene: NA
abundance: NA
j_gene: TRBJ2-3
CDR3nt: TGTGCCAGCTCACGACAGGCCATTACTAGCACAGATACGCAGTATTTT
CDR3aa: CASSRQAITSTDTQYF

v_gene: TRBV3-1/TRBV3-2
d_gene: NA
abundance: NA
j_gene: TRBJ1-2
CDR3nt: TGTGCCAGCAGCCAAGTTTTGGTGACTCAGGGATGGAATGGCTACACCTTC
CDR3aa: CASSQVLVTQGWNGYTF

v_gene: TRBV5-1
d_gene: NA
abundance: NA
j_gene: TRBJ2-7
CDR3nt: TGCGCCAGCAGTGAGCTAGGACACTCCTACGAGCAGTACTTC
CDR3aa: CASSELGHSYEQYF

v_gene: TRBV7-2
d_gene: TRBD2
abundance: NA
j_gene: TRBJ2-3
CDR3nt: TGTGCCAGCAGCTCCGGGACTAGTTCTACGCAGTATTTT
CDR3aa: CASSSGTSSTQYF

v_gene: TRBV14
d_gene: NA
abundance: NA
j_gene: TRBJ1-1
CDR3nt: TGTGCCAGCAGCCGCGATGGCGGGAGCACTGAAGCTTTCTTT
CDR3aa: CASSRDGGSTEAFF

v_gene: TRBV30
d_gene: NA
abundance: NA
j_gene: TRBJ2-7
CDR3nt: TGTGCCTACCAAACTGCACAGGGTGACTACGAGCAGTACTTC
CDR3aa: CAYQTAQGDYEQYF

v_gene: TRBV10-1
d_gene: TRBD2
abundance: NA
j_gene: TRBJ2-3
CDR3nt: TGCGCCAGCAGTCCGGGACTAGCGGGCACAGATACGCAGTATTTT
CDR3aa: CASSPGLAGTDTQYF

v_gene: TRBV5-1
d_gene: TRBD2
abundance: NA
j_gene: TRBJ2-1
CDR3nt: TGCGCCAGCAGCCCTTCCCCAGCGGGAGGGCCTGGTGAGCAGTTCTTC
CDR3aa: CASSPSPAGGPGEQFF

v_gene: TRBV7-8
d_gene: TRBD1
abundance: once
j_gene: TRBJ1-5
CDR3nt: TGTGCCAGCAGCTTACTGGGACAGTATCAGCCCCAGCATTTT
CDR3aa: CASSLLGQYQPQHF

v_gene: TRBV6-2/TRBV6-3
d_gene: NA
abundance: NA
j_gene: TRBJ1-6
CDR3nt: TGTGCCAGCAGTTATATGTCTTCACCCCTCCACTTT
CDR3aa: CASSYMSSPLHF

v_gene: TRBV5-1
d_gene: NA
abundance: NA
j_gene: TRBJ2-7
CDR3nt: TGCGCCAGCATGACTGAACCGTTGGCCTACGAGCAGTACTTC
CDR3aa: CASMTEPLAYEQYF

v_gene: TRBV2
d_gene: NA
abundance: NA
j_gene: TRBJ1-2
CDR3nt: TGTGCCAGCAGTGAAATAGTTCTCTATGGCTACACCTTC
CDR3aa: CASSEIVLYGYTF

v_gene: TRBV19
d_gene: NA
abundance: NA
j_gene: TRBJ1-1
CDR3nt: TGTGCCAGTAGTAGGGCCATGACCGTGAACGCTGAAGCTTTCTTT
CDR3aa: CASSRAMTVNAEAFF

v_gene: TRBV19
d_gene: NA
abundance: NA
j_gene: TRBJ2-7
CDR3nt: TGTGCCAGTAGTAATCACTACGAGCAGTACTTC
CDR3aa: CASSNHYEQYF

v_gene: TRBV28
d_gene: TRBD1
abundance: NA
j_gene: TRBJ2-7
CDR3nt: TGTGCCAGCAGTTCCTCGGGACAGGGGTCCTCCTACGAGCAGTACTTC
CDR3aa: CASSSSGQGSSYEQYF

v_gene: TRBV2
d_gene: TRBD2
abundance: NA
j_gene: TRBJ2-2
CDR3nt: TGTGCCAGCAGGGAGGCGAGCGGGAGAGGGGGGGAGCTGTTTTTT
CDR3aa: CASREASGRGGELFF

v_gene: TRBV10-1
d_gene: NA
abundance: NA
j_gene: TRBJ2-1
CDR3nt: TGCGCCAGCAGTCTAAGCCAAGTTCATGAGCAGTTCTTC
CDR3aa: CASSLSQVHEQFF

v_gene: TRBV5-6
d_gene: NA
abundance: NA
j_gene: TRBJ1-2
CDR3nt: TGTGCCAGCACCCCCAGACCAGGGCCTTATAACTATGGCTACACCTTC
CDR3aa: CASTPRPGPYNYGYTF